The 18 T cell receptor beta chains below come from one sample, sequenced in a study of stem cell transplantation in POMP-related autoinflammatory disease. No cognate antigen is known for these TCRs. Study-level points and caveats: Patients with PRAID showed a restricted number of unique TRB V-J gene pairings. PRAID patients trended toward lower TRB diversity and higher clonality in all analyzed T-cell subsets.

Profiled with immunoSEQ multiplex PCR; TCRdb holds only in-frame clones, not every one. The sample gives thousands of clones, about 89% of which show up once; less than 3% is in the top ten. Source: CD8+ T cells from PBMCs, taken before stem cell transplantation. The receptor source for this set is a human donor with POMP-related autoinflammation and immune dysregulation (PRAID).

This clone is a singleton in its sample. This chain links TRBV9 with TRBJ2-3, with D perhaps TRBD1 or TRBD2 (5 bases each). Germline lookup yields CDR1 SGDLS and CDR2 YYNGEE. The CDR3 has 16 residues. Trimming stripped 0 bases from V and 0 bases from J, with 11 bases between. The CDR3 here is CASSVGGAYSTDTQYF. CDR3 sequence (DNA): TGTGCCAGCAGCGTAGGAGGGGCTTATAGCACAGATACGCAGTATTTT.

The CDR3 is CASQEGGRGSPLHF. CDR3 coding DNA: TGTGCCAGCCAGGAGGGGGGTAGAGGTTCACCCCTCCACTTT. The chain links TRBV6-1 to TRBJ1-6; D possibly corresponds to TRBD1 (6 bases). Trimming left V 8 bases short and J 9 bases short, with 17 bases between. The CDR3 covers 14 residues. Germline-derived CDR1 and CDR2 are MNHNS and SASEGT.

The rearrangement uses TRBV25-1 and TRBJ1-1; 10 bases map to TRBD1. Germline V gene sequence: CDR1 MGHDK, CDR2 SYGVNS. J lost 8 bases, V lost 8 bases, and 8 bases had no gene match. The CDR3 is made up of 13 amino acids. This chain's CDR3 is CASVKGTGEEAFF. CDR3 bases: TGTGCCAGCGTGAAGGGGACAGGGGAGGAAGCTTTCTTT.

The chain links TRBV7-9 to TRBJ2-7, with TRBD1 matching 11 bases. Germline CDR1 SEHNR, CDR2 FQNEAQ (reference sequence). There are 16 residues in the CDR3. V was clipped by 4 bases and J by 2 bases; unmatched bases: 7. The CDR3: CASSSPPGQGAYEQYF. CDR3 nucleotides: TGTGCCAGCAGCTCTCCCCCGGGACAGGGGGCCTACGAGCAGTACTTC.

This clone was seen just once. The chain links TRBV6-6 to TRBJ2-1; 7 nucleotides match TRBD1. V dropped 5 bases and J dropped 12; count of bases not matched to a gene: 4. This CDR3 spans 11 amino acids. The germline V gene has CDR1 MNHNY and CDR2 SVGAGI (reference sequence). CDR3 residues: CASSATGRQFF. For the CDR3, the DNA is TGTGCCAGCAGTGCGACAGGGAGGCAGTTCTTC.

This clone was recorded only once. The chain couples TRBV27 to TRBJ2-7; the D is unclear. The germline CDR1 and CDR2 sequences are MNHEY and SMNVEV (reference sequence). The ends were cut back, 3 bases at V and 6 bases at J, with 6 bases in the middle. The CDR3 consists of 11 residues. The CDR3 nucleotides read TGTGCCAGCAGTTTTTACGGCGAGCAGTACTTC. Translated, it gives CASSFYGEQYF.

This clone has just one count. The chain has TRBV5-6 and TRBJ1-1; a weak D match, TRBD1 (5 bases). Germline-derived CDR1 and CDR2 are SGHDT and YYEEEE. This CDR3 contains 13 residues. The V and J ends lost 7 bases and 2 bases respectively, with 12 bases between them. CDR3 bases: TGTGCCAGCGGTACCGGGGCTAACACTGAAGCTTTCTTT. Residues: CASGTGANTEAFF.

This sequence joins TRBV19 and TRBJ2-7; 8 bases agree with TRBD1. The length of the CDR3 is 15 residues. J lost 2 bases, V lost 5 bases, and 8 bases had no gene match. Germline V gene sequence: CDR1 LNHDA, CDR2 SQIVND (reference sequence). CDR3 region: CASSPGQGAAYEQYF. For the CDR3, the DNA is TGTGCCAGTAGTCCAGGACAGGGAGCCGCCTACGAGCAGTACTTC. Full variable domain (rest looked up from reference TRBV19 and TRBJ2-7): DGGITQSPKYLFRKEGQNVTLSCEQNLNHDAMYWYRQDPGQGLRLIYYSQIVNDFQKGDIAEGYSVSREKKESFPLTVTSAQKNPTAFYLCASSPGQGAAYEQYFGPGTRLTVT.

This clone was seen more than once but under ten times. CDR3 coding DNA: TGTGCCAGCAGTGAATTAGCGGTGACCTACGAGCAGTACTTC. The encoded protein is CASSELAVTYEQYF. The chain uses TRBV2 and TRBJ2-7; D is possibly TRBD2 (6 bases). There are 14 residues in the CDR3. From germline, CDR1 is SNHLY and CDR2 FYNNEI. Trimming cost V 2 bases and J 2 bases, with 10 bases left between them.

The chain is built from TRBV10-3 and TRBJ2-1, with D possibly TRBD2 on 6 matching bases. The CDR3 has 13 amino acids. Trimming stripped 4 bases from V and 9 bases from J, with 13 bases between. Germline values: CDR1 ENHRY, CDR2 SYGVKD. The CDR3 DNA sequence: TGTGCCATCAGTGGGAGACTAGTCGGTGAGCAGTTCTTC. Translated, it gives CAISGRLVGEQFF.

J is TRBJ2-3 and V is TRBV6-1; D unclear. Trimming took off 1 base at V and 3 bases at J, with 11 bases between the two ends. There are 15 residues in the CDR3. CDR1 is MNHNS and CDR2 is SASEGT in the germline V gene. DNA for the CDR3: TGTGCCAGCAGTGAAGAGACCGGCAGAACAGATACGCAGTATTTT. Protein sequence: CASSEETGRTDTQYF.

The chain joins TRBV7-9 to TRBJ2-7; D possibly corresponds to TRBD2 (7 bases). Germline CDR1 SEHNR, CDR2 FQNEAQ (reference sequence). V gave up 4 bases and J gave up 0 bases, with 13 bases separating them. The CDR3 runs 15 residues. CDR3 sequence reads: CASSSRGGLSYEQYF. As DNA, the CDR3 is TGTGCCAGCAGCTCTAGGGGGGGCCTCTCCTACGAGCAGTACTTC.

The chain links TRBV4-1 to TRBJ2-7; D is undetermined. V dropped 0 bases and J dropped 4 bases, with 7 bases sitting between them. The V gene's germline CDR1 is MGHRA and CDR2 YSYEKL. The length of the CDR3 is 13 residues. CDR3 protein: CASSQDFGYEQYF. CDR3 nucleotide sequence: TGCGCCAGCAGCCAAGATTTCGGGTACGAGCAGTACTTC.

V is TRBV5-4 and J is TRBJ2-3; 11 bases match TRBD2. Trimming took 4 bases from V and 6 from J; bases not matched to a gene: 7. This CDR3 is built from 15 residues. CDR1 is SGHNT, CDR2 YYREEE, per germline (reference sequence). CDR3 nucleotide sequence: TGTGCCAGCAGCCGTACTAGCGGGGGAGACGATACGCAGTATTTT. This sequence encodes CASSRTSGGDDTQYF.

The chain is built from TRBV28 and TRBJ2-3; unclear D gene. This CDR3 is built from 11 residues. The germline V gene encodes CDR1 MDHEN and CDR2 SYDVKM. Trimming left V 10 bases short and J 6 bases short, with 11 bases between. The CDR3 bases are TGTGCCATTTCCTTTGGGGATACGCAGTATTTT. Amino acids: CAISFGDTQYF.

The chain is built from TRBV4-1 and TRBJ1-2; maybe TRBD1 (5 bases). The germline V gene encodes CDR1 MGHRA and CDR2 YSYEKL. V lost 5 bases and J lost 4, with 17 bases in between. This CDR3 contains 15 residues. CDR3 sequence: CASSVPGTDFYGYTF. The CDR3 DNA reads TGCGCCAGCAGCGTCCCCGGGACGGATTTCTATGGCTACACCTTC.

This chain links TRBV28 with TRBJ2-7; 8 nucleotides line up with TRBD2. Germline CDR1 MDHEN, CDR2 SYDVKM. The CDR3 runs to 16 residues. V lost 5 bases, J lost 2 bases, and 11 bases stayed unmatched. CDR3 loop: CASSPGGGGSTYEQYF. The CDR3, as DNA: TGTGCCAGCAGTCCCGGGGGGGGCGGCTCAACCTACGAGCAGTACTTC.

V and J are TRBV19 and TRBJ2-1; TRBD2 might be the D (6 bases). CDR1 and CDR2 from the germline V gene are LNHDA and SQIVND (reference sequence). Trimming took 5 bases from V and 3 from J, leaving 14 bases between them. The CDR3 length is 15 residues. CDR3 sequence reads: CASSVGGVIYNEQFF. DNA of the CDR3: TGTGCCAGTAGTGTCGGGGGAGTAATCTACAATGAGCAGTTCTTC.